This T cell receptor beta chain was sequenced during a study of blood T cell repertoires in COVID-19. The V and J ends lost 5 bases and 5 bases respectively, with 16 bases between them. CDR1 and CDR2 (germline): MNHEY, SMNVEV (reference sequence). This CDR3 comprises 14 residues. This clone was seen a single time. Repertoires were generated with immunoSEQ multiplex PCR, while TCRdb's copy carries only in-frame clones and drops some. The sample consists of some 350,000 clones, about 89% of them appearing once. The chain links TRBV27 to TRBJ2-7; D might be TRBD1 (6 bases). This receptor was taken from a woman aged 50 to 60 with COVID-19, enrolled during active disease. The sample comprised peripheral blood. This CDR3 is CASSLQGEWDEQYF. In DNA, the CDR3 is TGTGCCAGCAGTCTACAGGGTGAATGGGACGAGCAGTACTTC.